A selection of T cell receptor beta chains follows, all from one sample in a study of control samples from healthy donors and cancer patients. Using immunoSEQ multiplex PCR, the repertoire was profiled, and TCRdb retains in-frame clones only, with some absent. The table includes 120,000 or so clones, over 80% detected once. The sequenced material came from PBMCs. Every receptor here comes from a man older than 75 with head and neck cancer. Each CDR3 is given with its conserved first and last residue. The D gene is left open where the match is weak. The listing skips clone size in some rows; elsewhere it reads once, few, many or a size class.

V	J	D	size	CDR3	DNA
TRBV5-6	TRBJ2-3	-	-	CASSLVSTSTDTQYF	TGTGCCAGCAGCTTGGTCAGCACTAGCACAGATACGCAGTATTTT
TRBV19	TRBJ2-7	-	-	CASTPHAVGGLTPRNEQYF	TGTGCCAGTACCCCCCACGCTGTAGGAGGGTTGACTCCGCGAAACGAGCAGTACTTC
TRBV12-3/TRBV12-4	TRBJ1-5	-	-	CASSLSGGGLSF	TGTGCCAGCAGTCTCTCGGGGGGCGGGTTGAGTTTT
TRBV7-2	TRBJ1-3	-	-	CASSVDGGNTIYF	TGTGCCAGCAGCGTGGACGGAGGAAACACCATATATTTT
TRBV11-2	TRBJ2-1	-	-	CASSNPDHQGHEQFF	TGTGCCAGCAGCAACCCCGACCATCAGGGGCATGAGCAGTTCTTC
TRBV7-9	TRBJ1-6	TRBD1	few	CASSLGQGGDSPLHF	TGTGCCAGCAGCTTAGGACAGGGTGGTGATTCACCCCTCCACTTT
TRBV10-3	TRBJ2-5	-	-	CAISESGPGEETQYF	TGTGCCATCAGTGAGTCTGGGCCAGGGGAAGAGACCCAGTACTTC
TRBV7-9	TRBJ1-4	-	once	CASSFEGRTNEKLFF	TGTGCCAGCAGCTTCGAGGGGCGAACTAATGAAAAACTGTTTTTT
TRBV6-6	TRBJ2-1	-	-	CASSYSNGYREFF	TGTGCCAGCAGTTATAGTAACGGGTATAGGGAGTTCTTC
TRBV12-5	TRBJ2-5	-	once	CASGLGRSGTQYF	TGTGCTAGTGGTTTGGGTCGGAGTGGGACCCAGTACTTC
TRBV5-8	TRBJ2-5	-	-	CASSLARGELAFWDF	TGTGCCAGCAGCTTGGCCAGGGGAGAACTAGCGTTCTGGGACTTC
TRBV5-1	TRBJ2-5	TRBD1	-	CASSNNRGTQETQYF	TGCGCCAGCAGCAACAACAGGGGCACCCAAGAGACCCAGTACTTC
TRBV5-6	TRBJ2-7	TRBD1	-	CASSSDRGFYEQYF	TGTGCCAGCAGCTCGGACAGGGGGTTTTACGAGCAGTACTTC
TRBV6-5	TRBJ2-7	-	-	CASSQQRASYEQYF	TGTGCCAGCAGTCAACAGCGAGCCTCCTACGAGCAGTACTTC
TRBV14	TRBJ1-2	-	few	CASSQDYRLGIDYGYTF	TGTGCCAGCAGCCAAGATTATCGGTTGGGAATTGACTATGGCTACACCTTC
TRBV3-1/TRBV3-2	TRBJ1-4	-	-	CASSQDPGATNEKLFF	TGTGCCAGCAGCCAAGATCCCGGAGCAACTAATGAAAAACTGTTTTTT
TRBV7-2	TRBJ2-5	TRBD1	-	CASTRGYQETQYF	TGTGCCAGCACCAGGGGGTACCAAGAGACCCAGTACTTC
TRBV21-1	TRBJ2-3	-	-	CASSISLAGADTQYF	TGTGCCAGCAGCATTTCTCTAGCGGGCGCAGATACGCAGTATTTT
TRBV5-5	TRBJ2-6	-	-	CASSFVPRGANVLTF	TGTGCCAGCAGCTTCGTGCCACGGGGGGCCAACGTCCTGACTTTC
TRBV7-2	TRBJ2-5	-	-	CASSFGRGAETQYF	TGTGCCAGCAGCTTCGGACGGGGAGCGGAGACCCAGTACTTC
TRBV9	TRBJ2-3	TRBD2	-	CASSVGAGGADTQYF	TGTGCCAGCAGCGTAGGAGCGGGGGGTGCAGATACGCAGTATTTT
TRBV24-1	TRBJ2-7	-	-	CATSDYDRLLSYEQYF	TGTGCCACCAGTGACTATGACAGGCTACTCTCCTACGAGCAGTACTTC
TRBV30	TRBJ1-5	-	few	CAWSGRSNQPQHF	TGTGCCTGGAGCGGCCGGAGCAATCAGCCCCAGCATTTT
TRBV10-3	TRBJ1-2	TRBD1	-	CAISEEQGTNYGYTF	TGTGCCATCAGTGAGGAACAGGGGACCAACTATGGCTACACCTTC
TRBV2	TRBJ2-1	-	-	CASTPGRVSYNEQFF	TGTGCCAGCACTCCGGGGAGAGTGTCCTACAATGAGCAGTTCTTC
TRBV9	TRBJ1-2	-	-	CASSAPGGYGYTF	TGTGCCAGCAGCGCACCGGGGGGCTATGGCTACACCTTC
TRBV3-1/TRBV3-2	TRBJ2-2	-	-	CASSQEYTGELFF	TGTGCCAGCAGCCAAGAGTACACCGGGGAGCTGTTTTTT